Below are 27 T cell receptor beta chains sequenced from a single sample in a study of T cell responses to AZD1222 COVID-19 vaccine. Measured with immunoSEQ multiplex PCR; TCRdb has only the in-frame clones, and not every one. The sample yields about 120,000 clones, more than 75% seen once. This specimen was peripheral blood, taken on day 0 of AZD1222 vaccination. The receptors stem from an adult in good health.

The chain is built from TRBV6-1 and TRBJ2-7; 9 nucleotides agree with TRBD1. The CDR3 runs 16 residues. V lost 4 bases, J lost 5 bases, and 12 bases stayed unmatched. Germline values: CDR1 MNHNS, CDR2 SASEGT. CDR3 sequence (DNA): TGTGCCAGCAGTGCCTCCGGGACAGGGAGCGTCCACGAGCAGTACTTC. The encoded protein is CASSASGTGSVHEQYF.

The chain is built from TRBV28 and TRBJ1-2, with 8 positions matching TRBD1. Germline CDR1 reads MDHEN; CDR2 reads SYDVKM. This CDR3 region has 15 residues. V shed 3 bases, J shed 7 bases, and the junction held 10 bases outside the gene matches. CDR3 region: CASSLGRGREGGYTF. The CDR3 DNA reads as TGTGCCAGCAGTTTGGGCAGGGGGCGCGAGGGTGGCTACACCTTC.

The chain is built from TRBV9 and TRBJ2-1; D might be TRBD2 (6 bases). Trimming removed 2 bases at V and 4 bases at J, with 10 bases between. CDR3 length: 14 residues. The germline V gene has CDR1 SGDLS and CDR2 YYNGEE. In nucleotides, the CDR3 is TGTGCCAGCAGCGTTAATAGCGGATACAATGAGCAGTTCTTC. Encoded protein: CASSVNSGYNEQFF.

This clone was observed a single time. The chain uses TRBV6-2 or TRBV6-3 and TRBJ1-2; possible D gene TRBD1, 6 bases. Germline V CDR1 and CDR2: MNHEY, SVGEGT. This CDR3 has 14 amino acids. V dropped 0 bases and J dropped 8 bases, with 13 bases sitting between them. CDR3 coding DNA: TGTGCCAGCAGTTACTCGCCAGGGGCTGGCGGCTACACCTTC. Translated: CASSYSPGAGGYTF.

The rearrangement joins TRBV6-6 to TRBJ1-3, with a tentative D call TRBD1 (6 bases). Germline V CDR1 and CDR2: MNHNY, SVGAGI (reference sequence). V lost 4 bases and J lost 0, with 10 bases in between. The CDR3 runs 15 residues. The CDR3 DNA is TGTGCCAGCAGTTCCCGGGACACCTCTGGAAACACCATATATTTT. It translates to CASSSRDTSGNTIYF.

For the CDR3, the DNA is TGTGCCACCAGCAGCAGCCCCCGACTGGGGACGACAACGCAGTACTTC. This sequence encodes CATSSSPRLGTTTQYF. The rearrangement uses TRBV15 and TRBJ2-7; D may correspond to TRBD1 or TRBD2 (5 bases each). Germline CDR1 and CDR2: LNHNV and YYDKDF (reference sequence). The CDR3 loop spans 16 amino acids. Trimming left V 3 bases short and J 9 bases short, with 24 bases between.

This clone showed up just a few times. The chain uses TRBV12-3 or TRBV12-4 and TRBJ1-5; 7 nucleotides agree with TRBD1. V was clipped by 6 bases and J by 4 bases; unmatched bases: 3. This CDR3 has 13 residues. The CDR3 is CASSGTVNQPQHF. The CDR3 DNA is TGTGCCAGCAGCGGGACAGTAAATCAGCCCCAGCATTTT.

V usage is TRBV18 and J usage is TRBJ1-4, with 7 bases identical to TRBD1. After removal of 3 bases from V and 8 bases from J, the junction contained 6 bases not matched to a gene. The CDR3 runs 14 residues. Per the germline V gene, CDR1 is KGHSH and CDR2 is LQKENI. The CDR3 here is CASSPARQGEKLFF. In DNA, the CDR3 is TGTGCCAGCTCACCCGCGCGACAGGGCGAAAAACTGTTTTTT.

This clone has a handful of counts. The gene calls are TRBV7-8 and TRBJ2-7; 9 bases agree with TRBD1. Unmatched junction bases numbered 7, after V lost 1 base and J lost 6 bases. Per germline, CDR1 SGHVS and CDR2 FQNEAQ. The CDR3 runs to 15 residues. CDR3 region: CASSLGGTGWLEQYF. CDR3 DNA sequence: TGTGCCAGCAGCTTAGGCGGGACAGGGTGGCTCGAGCAGTACTTC.

The J gene is TRBJ1-3, the V gene TRBV11-3, with D maybe TRBD1 (5 bases). This CDR3 is 15 amino acids long. Trimming took 4 bases from V and 4 from J, leaving 14 bases between them. CDR1 is SGHNT and CDR2 is YENEEA in the germline V gene. CDR3 in DNA: TGTGCCAGCAGCTCGCATTCAGGGATCGGAAACACCATATATTTT. This sequence encodes CASSSHSGIGNTIYF.

The V call is TRBV4-2, the J call TRBJ2-2; 12 bases align to TRBD2. Germline values: CDR1 LGHNA, CDR2 YNFKEQ. The CDR3 spans 17 residues. Germline trimming cut 1 base from V and 7 bases from J; bases unmatched to any gene: 7. This CDR3 reads CASSQGASGGAGGELFF. The CDR3 DNA follows: TGTGCCAGCAGCCAAGGGGCTAGCGGGGGGGCCGGCGGGGAGCTGTTTTTT.

This clone came up once. The rearrangement links TRBV5-1 to TRBJ2-2; a possible D gene is TRBD1 (5 bases). The germline V gene encodes CDR1 SGHRS and CDR2 YFSETQ. V was pared by 0 bases and J by 4 bases, with 10 bases between. The CDR3 consists of 15 residues. The DNA for the CDR3 is TGCGCCAGCAGCTTGGCTCCAGGGATCACCGGGGAGCTGTTTTTT. Translation: CASSLAPGITGELFF.

This clone was detected a few times. The rearrangement links TRBV7-3 to TRBJ2-7; D possibly corresponds to TRBD2 (6 bases). V shed 4 bases and J shed 5 bases, with 15 bases lying between them. Germline-derived CDR1 and CDR2 are SGHTA and FQGTGA. The CDR3 is 14 amino acids. The CDR3 spells CASSSPTRPNEQYF. CDR3 DNA: TGTGCCAGCAGCTCTCCGACTAGGCCCAACGAGCAGTACTTC.

This chain's CDR3 is CSVVDRSEKLFF. As DNA, the CDR3 is TGCAGCGTTGTTGACAGGTCGGAAAAACTGTTTTTT. J is TRBJ1-4 and V is TRBV29-1; possible D gene TRBD1, 6 bases. CDR1 and CDR2 from the germline V gene are SQVTM and ANQGSEA. Trimming removed 4 bases from V and 8 bases from J, with 11 bases in between. The CDR3 is made up of 12 amino acids. Based on the CDR3 plus reference TRBV29-1 and TRBJ1-4, the full variable domain is SAVISQKPSRDICQRGTSLTIQCQVDSQVTMMFWYRQQPGQSLTLIATANQGSEATYESGFVIDKFPISRPNLTFSTLTVSNMSPEDSSIYLCSVVDRSEKLFFGSGTQLSVL.

V is TRBV6-5 and J is TRBJ1-2, with D perhaps TRBD1 (6 bases). Germline V lookup: CDR1 MNHEY, CDR2 SVGAGI. Trimming left V 5 bases short and J 5 bases short, with 9 bases between. The CDR3 length is 12 residues. The CDR3 bases are TGTGCCAGCAGTCAACAGGGTTATGGCTACACCTTC. Protein sequence: CASSQQGYGYTF.

CDR3 protein: CASSLGENTEAFF. The CDR3 nucleotides read TGTGCCAGCAGCTTAGGGGAGAACACTGAAGCTTTCTTT. The chain recombines TRBV13 with TRBJ1-1, with D hard to call. V was clipped by 0 bases and J by 1 base, with 3 bases between them. Looked up from germline, CDR1 is PRHDT and CDR2 is FYEKMQ (reference sequence). The CDR3 has 13 residues.

This clone was observed once. The genes are TRBV15 and TRBJ1-1; 8 nucleotides match TRBD1. The germline CDR1 and CDR2 sequences are LNHNV and YYDKDF (reference sequence). CDR3 size: 17 residues. After removal of 3 bases from V and 2 bases from J, the junction contained 11 bases not matched to a gene. The CDR3 region is CATSRTLTGVLNTEAFF. Here the CDR3 DNA reads TGTGCCACCAGCAGGACTTTGACAGGGGTTTTAAACACTGAAGCTTTCTTT.

This chain uses TRBV18 with TRBJ2-7; 8 bases fit TRBD1. The CDR3 is 15 amino acids. Germline CDR1 KGHSH, CDR2 LQKENI. The V segment lost 3 bases and the J segment 0 bases; nucleotides outside the gene matches: 4. The CDR3 spells CASSPGQAISYEQYF. CDR3 DNA sequence: TGTGCCAGCTCACCGGGACAGGCTATCTCCTACGAGCAGTACTTC. Combining the CDR3 with reference TRBV18 and TRBJ2-7 gives the whole variable domain NAGVMQNPRHLVRRRGQEARLRCSPMKGHSHVYWYRQLPEEGLKFMVYLQKENIIDESGMPKERFSAEFPKEGPSILRIQQVVRGDSAAYFCASSPGQAISYEQYFGPGTRLTVT.

This clone was detected once. In DNA, the CDR3 is TGTGCCAGCAGCGTAGACAGGGTAGGCTATGGCTACACCTTC. It yields the protein CASSVDRVGYGYTF. The chain has TRBV9 and TRBJ1-2; tentative D call: TRBD1 (6 bases). Trimming left V 0 bases short and J 4 bases short, with 10 bases between. CDR1 SGDLS and CDR2 YYNGEE come from the germline V gene. CDR3 size: 14 residues.

The chain joins TRBV28 to TRBJ1-5, with TRBD1 identical over 7 bases. From germline, CDR1 is MDHEN and CDR2 SYDVKM. The junction had 3 bases not matched to a gene; V was cut back by 2 bases and J by 5 bases. The CDR3 loop spans 14 amino acids. CDR3 region: CASSLPDRDQPQHF. In DNA, the CDR3 is TGTGCCAGCAGTTTACCCGACAGGGATCAGCCCCAGCATTTT.

The chain uses TRBV5-4 and TRBJ1-4, with a possible D match to TRBD1 (5 bases). The CDR3 consists of 13 residues. V was pared by 5 bases and J by 3 bases, with 8 bases between. CDR1 and CDR2 from the germline V gene are SGHNT and YYREEE (reference sequence). The DNA of the CDR3 is TGTGCCAGCAGAGGGGACCCTAATGAAAAACTGTTTTTT. This codes for CASRGDPNEKLFF.

J is TRBJ2-7 and V is TRBV30; 9 bases agree with TRBD1. The length of the CDR3 is 15 residues. The germline CDR1 and CDR2 sequences are GTSNPN and SVGIG (reference sequence). V was clipped by 4 bases and J by 2 bases; unmatched bases: 9. The CDR3 spells CAWNGQGLRPYEQYF. For the CDR3, the DNA is TGTGCCTGGAACGGACAGGGGCTTAGGCCCTACGAGCAGTACTTC.

The rearrangement links TRBV9 to TRBJ1-5; TRBD1 agrees at 9 bases. The CDR3 has 14 amino acids. CDR1 and CDR2 from the germline V gene are SGDLS and YYNGEE. J lost 4 bases, V lost 7 bases, and 6 bases had no gene match. The CDR3 here is CASSTGGANQPQHF. Here the CDR3 DNA reads TGTGCCAGCTCCACAGGGGGCGCAAATCAGCCCCAGCATTTT.

The chain has TRBV21-1 and TRBJ2-3; the D segment call TRBD2 is taken from the table without a DNA check. TRBV21-1 is annotated as a pseudogene. CDR3 size: 18 residues. The CDR3 sequence: CASSKERGFCASTDTQYF. DNA for the CDR3: TGTGCCAGCAGCAAAGAAAGAGGCTTTTGCGCTAGCACAGATACGCAGTATTTT.

This chain links TRBV5-1 with TRBJ2-7; 7 bases fit TRBD2. The trim removed 4 bases at V and 4 bases at J, leaving 11 bases unmatched. The CDR3 extends over 15 amino acids. Germline CDR1 and CDR2: SGHRS and YFSETQ. CDR3 region: CASSPTREVRYEQYF. Here the CDR3 DNA reads TGCGCCAGCAGCCCGACCCGGGAGGTAAGGTACGAGCAGTACTTC.

The chain carries TRBV30 and TRBJ2-2; D possibly corresponds to TRBD2 (5 bases). The CDR3 contains 15 residues. Germline V gene data show CDR1 as GTSNPN and CDR2 as SVGIG (reference sequence). The V end was cut by 2 bases, the J end by 4 bases, with 14 bases between. CDR3 in DNA: TGTGCCTGGAGTCCTTCCGGGATCCCCACCGGGGAGCTGTTTTTT. Residues: CAWSPSGIPTGELFF.

This clone was recorded a few times. This chain uses TRBV6-5 with TRBJ1-1; no reliable D call. Trimming took off 0 bases at V and 1 base at J, with 9 bases between the two ends. The CDR3 contains 15 residues. Germline values: CDR1 MNHEY, CDR2 SVGAGI. Here the CDR3 reads CASSYSKQKNTEAFF. The CDR3 nucleotides read TGTGCCAGCAGTTACTCCAAACAGAAGAACACTGAAGCTTTCTTT.